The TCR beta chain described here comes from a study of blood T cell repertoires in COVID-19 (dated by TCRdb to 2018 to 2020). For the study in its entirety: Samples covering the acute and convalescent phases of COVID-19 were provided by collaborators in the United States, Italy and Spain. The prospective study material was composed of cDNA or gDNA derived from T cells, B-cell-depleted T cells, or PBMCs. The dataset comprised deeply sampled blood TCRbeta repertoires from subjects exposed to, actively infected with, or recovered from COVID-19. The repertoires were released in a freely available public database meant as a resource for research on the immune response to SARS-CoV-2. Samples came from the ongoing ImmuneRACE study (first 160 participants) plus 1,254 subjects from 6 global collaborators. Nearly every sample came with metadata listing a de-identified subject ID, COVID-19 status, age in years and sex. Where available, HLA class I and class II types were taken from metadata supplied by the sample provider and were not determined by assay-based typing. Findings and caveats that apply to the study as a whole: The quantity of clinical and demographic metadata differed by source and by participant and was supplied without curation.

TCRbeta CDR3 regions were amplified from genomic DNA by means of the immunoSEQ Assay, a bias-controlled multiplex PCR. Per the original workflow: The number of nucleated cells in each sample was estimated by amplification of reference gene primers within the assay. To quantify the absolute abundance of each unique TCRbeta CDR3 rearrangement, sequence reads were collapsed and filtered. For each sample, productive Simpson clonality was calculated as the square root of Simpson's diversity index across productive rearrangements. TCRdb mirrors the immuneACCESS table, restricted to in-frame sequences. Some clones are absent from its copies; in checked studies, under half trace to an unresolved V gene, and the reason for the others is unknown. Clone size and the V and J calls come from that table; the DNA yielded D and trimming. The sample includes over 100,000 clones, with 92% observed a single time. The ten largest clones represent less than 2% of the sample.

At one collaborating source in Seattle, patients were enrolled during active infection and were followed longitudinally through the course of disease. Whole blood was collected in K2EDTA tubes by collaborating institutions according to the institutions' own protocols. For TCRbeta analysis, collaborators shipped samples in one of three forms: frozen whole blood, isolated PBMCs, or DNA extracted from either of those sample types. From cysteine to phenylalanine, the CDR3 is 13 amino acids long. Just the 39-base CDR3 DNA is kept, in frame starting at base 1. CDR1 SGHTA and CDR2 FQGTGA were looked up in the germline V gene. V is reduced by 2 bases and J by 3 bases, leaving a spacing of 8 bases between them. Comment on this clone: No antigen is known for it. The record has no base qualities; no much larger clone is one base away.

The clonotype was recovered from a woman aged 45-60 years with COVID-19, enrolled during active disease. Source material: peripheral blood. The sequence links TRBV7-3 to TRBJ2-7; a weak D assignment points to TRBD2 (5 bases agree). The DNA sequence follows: TGTGCCAGCAGCTTAGCGGGCAGCTACGAGCAGTACTTC. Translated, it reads CASSLAGSYEQYF.